This T cell receptor (beta chain) was documented in a study of T cell responses to AZD1222 COVID-19 vaccine. Germline values: CDR1 ENHRY, CDR2 SYGVKD. This CDR3 has 14 residues. The trim removed 6 bases at V and 7 bases at J, leaving 9 bases unmatched. Sequencing was performed with immunoSEQ multiplex PCR; in TCRdb, only in-frame clones are kept and a portion is missing. This sample carries 100,000 to 150,000 clones, 84% of them seen once, and the ten largest clones take roughly a quarter. The genes are TRBV10-3 and TRBJ1-2; 9 nucleotides match TRBD1. This sample comprised peripheral blood, obtained 28 days after the second AZD1222 dose. This receptor was identified in an adult who received the AZD1222 COVID-19 vaccine. This CDR3 reads CAISQQGAQLGYTF. Written as DNA, the CDR3 is TGTGCCATCAGCCAACAGGGGGCGCAGCTTGGCTACACCTTC.